Presented here are 5 T cell receptor beta chains from one specimen sequenced in a study of blood T cell repertoires in COVID-19. Here immunoSEQ multiplex PCR was the method, and the copy in TCRdb shows in-frame clones only, minus some. This sample yields approximately 250,000 clones, of which 85% to 90% are seen a single time; approximately 4% belongs to the top ten. Sequences were obtained from PBMCs or T cells enriched from blood (not recorded which). The source of these receptors is a woman aged 30 to 39 with acute COVID-19.

Of note for this clone: This CDR3 is also generated by other DNA sequences in the sample. The chain joins TRBV5-1 to TRBJ1-4; 9 positions agree with TRBD1. The CDR3 has 15 amino acids. Germline CDR1 SGHRS, CDR2 YFSETQ. V lost 4 bases and J lost 2; bases outside the gene matches: 3. The CDR3 sequence: CASSLGTGTNEKLFF. CDR3 sequence (DNA): TGCGCCAGCAGCCTCGGGACAGGGACTAATGAAAAACTGTTTTTT.

Concerning this clone itself: The sample contains more than one DNA sequence encoding this CDR3. This chain connects TRBV15 to TRBJ2-1; 10 bases are shared with TRBD2. V lost 2 bases to trimming and J lost 2 bases; unmatched junction nucleotides: 3. The germline V gene encodes CDR1 LNHNV and CDR2 YYDKDF (reference sequence). The CDR3 is 16 residues long. CDR3 sequence (DNA): TGTGCCACCAGCAGACCGCTAGCGGGGGCCTACAATGAGCAGTTCTTC. It specifies CATSRPLAGAYNEQFF.

The chain uses TRBV28 and TRBJ1-1, with 8 bases matching TRBD1. The germline V gene has CDR1 MDHEN and CDR2 SYDVKM. The CDR3 consists of 15 residues. V was pared by 3 bases and J by 8 bases, with 11 bases of the junction left unmatched. CDR3 loop: CASSFSRTGTPEAFF. In DNA form, the CDR3 reads TGTGCCAGCAGTTTTTCCCGGACAGGGACCCCCGAAGCTTTCTTT. Supplemented by reference TRBV28 and TRBJ1-1, the full variable domain reads DVKVTQSSRYLVKRTGEKVFLECVQDMDHENMFWYRQDPGLGLRLIYFSYDVKMKEKGDIPEGYSVSREKKERFSLILESASTNQTSMYLCASSFSRTGTPEAFFGQGTRLTVV.

V gene TRBV24-1 combines with J gene TRBJ2-5; 11 bases match TRBD1. The length of the CDR3 is 15 residues. Germline CDR1 is KGHDR and CDR2 is SFDVKD. Unmatched junction bases numbered 6, after V lost 5 bases and J lost 5 bases. In nucleotides, the CDR3 is TGTGCCACCAGTGGCGGACAGGGGGCTGGGGAGACCCAGTACTTC. Translating it yields CATSGGQGAGETQYF.

The rearrangement uses TRBV30 and TRBJ2-1; the D gene is possibly TRBD2 (7 bases). The CDR3 loop spans 12 amino acids. CDR1 and CDR2 (germline): GTSNPN, SVGIG (reference sequence). Trimming took off 5 bases at V and 8 bases at J, with 13 bases between the two ends. The CDR3 region is CAWVGGGYEQFF. CDR3 nucleotide sequence: TGTGCCTGGGTAGGGGGGGGGTATGAGCAGTTCTTC.